The 20 T cell receptor beta chains below all came from one sample that was sequenced in a study of T cell responses to AZD1222 COVID-19 vaccine. Sequencing was performed with immunoSEQ multiplex PCR; in TCRdb, only in-frame clones are kept and a portion is missing. The table shows fewer than 150,000 clones, with 80% to 95% occurring only once. This specimen consisted of peripheral blood, obtained on day 0 of AZD1222 vaccination. The receptors were gathered from an adult in good health.

The gene calls are TRBV2 and TRBJ1-5; a possible D gene is TRBD1 (6 bases). The CDR3 has 14 amino acids. CDR1 SNHLY and CDR2 FYNNEI come from the germline V gene. The germline V and J ends were trimmed by 6 bases and 4 bases, with 13 bases remaining between them. This CDR3 reads CASRTGFGNQPQHF. The CDR3 DNA reads TGTGCCAGCAGAACAGGGTTCGGGAATCAGCCCCAGCATTTT. Drawing the rest from reference TRBV2 and TRBJ1-5, the complete variable domain is EPEVTQTPSHQVTQMGQEVILRCVPISNHLYFYWYRQILGQKVEFLVSFYNNEISEKSEIFDDQFSVERPDGSNFTLKIRSTKLEDSAMYFCASRTGFGNQPQHFGDGTRLSIL.

The gene calls are TRBV6-2 or TRBV6-3 and TRBJ2-6; TRBD1 is a possible D gene (6 bases). Germline CDR1 and CDR2: MNHEY and SVGEGT. Trimming cost V 0 bases and J 3 bases, with 18 bases left between them. The CDR3 is made up of 19 amino acids. The CDR3 protein is CASSYSEGAGEVGANVLTF. CDR3 nucleotide sequence: TGTGCCAGCAGTTACTCAGAAGGGGCAGGGGAAGTTGGGGCCAACGTCCTGACTTTC.

V usage is TRBV7-6 and J usage is TRBJ2-3; TRBD1 agrees at 7 bases. Germline V CDR1 and CDR2: SGHVS, FNYEAQ. J lost 6 bases, V lost 1 base, and 19 bases had no gene match. The CDR3 contains 19 residues. The CDR3 protein is CASSLEAPATGPIPDTQYF. The DNA of the CDR3 is TGTGCCAGCAGCTTAGAGGCGCCGGCGACAGGGCCCATACCGGATACGCAGTATTTT.

The chain links TRBV7-8 to TRBJ1-1; a weak D match, TRBD1 (5 bases). The CDR3 length is 13 residues. V was clipped by 3 bases and J by 3 bases, with 8 bases between them. Germline V gene data show CDR1 as SGHVS and CDR2 as FQNEAQ. The CDR3 bases are TGTGCCAGCAGCTTCTGGGGGGACACTGAAGCTTTCTTT. Residues: CASSFWGDTEAFF.

The chain carries TRBV27 and TRBJ2-4, with 11 bases lining up with TRBD2. In germline, CDR1 is MNHEY, CDR2 SMNVEV (reference sequence). Unmatched junction bases numbered 5, after V lost 0 bases and J lost 1 base. CDR3 length: 18 residues. The CDR3 DNA reads TGTGCCAGCAGTTTATCGGCTAGCGGGGGGCAGGCCAAAAACATTCAGTACTTC. It specifies CASSLSASGGQAKNIQYF.

The chain recombines TRBV5-4 with TRBJ1-2, with TRBD1 matching over 7 bases. The J segment lost 7 bases and the V segment lost 2 bases, leaving 8 bases of the junction unmatched. Germline assignment: CDR1 SGHNT and CDR2 YYREEE (reference sequence). The CDR3 runs 14 residues. The CDR3, as DNA: TGTGCCAGCAGCTTCCGACAGGGTTCCCCTGGCTACACCTTC. Encoded protein: CASSFRQGSPGYTF.

The V call is TRBV9, the J call TRBJ1-3; no clear D. This CDR3 has 16 amino acids. Germline V CDR1 and CDR2: SGDLS, YYNGEE. Trimming took off 0 bases at V and 1 base at J, with 11 bases between the two ends. In DNA, the CDR3 is TGTGCCAGCAGCGTAGGAGAAGGGCGGTCTGGAAACACCATATATTTT. Its protein is CASSVGEGRSGNTIYF.

V usage is TRBV6-2 or TRBV6-3 and J usage is TRBJ1-1; D gene unclear. V was pared by 0 bases and J by 1 base, with 9 bases between. Germline-derived CDR1 and CDR2 are MNHEY and SVGEGT. The CDR3 is 15 residues long. The CDR3 loop is CASSYSAERNTEAFF. The CDR3 DNA is TGTGCCAGCAGTTACTCGGCGGAACGGAACACTGAAGCTTTCTTT.

The rearrangement links TRBV30 to TRBJ1-2, with D perhaps matching TRBD1 (5 bases). Trimming removed 1 base at V and 4 bases at J, with 7 bases between. Looked up from germline, CDR1 is GTSNPN and CDR2 is SVGIG (reference sequence). The CDR3 is made up of 12 amino acids. The DNA of the CDR3 is TGTGCCTGGAGTGGACAGAGCTATGGCTACACCTTC. Its translation: CAWSGQSYGYTF.

This rearrangement joins TRBV28 to TRBJ2-7, with TRBD2 matching over 7 bases. Germline V gives CDR1 MDHEN, CDR2 SYDVKM. This CDR3 has 14 residues. V lost 7 bases to trimming and J lost 2 bases; unmatched junction nucleotides: 8. CDR3 amino acids: CASTKALAAYEQYF. CDR3 DNA: TGTGCCAGCACCAAGGCTCTAGCGGCCTACGAGCAGTACTTC.

This clone was recorded only once. The V gene is TRBV7-9, the J gene TRBJ2-2; D gene ambiguous. The CDR3 contains 15 residues. Germline V gene data show CDR1 as SEHNR and CDR2 as FQNEAQ (reference sequence). V lost 5 bases and J lost 4, with 14 bases in between. The CDR3 DNA sequence: TGTGCCAGCAGCCCCCCGACCCCAATCACCGGGGAGCTGTTTTTT. Encoded protein: CASSPPTPITGELFF.

There are a few counts of this clone. This rearrangement joins TRBV3-1 (or the pseudogene TRBV3-2) to TRBJ1-1, with D perhaps TRBD1 (6 bases). Per the germline V gene, CDR1 is LGHDT and CDR2 is YNNKEL (reference sequence). V was trimmed by 8 bases and J by 4 bases, leaving 14 bases between them. The CDR3 loop spans 13 amino acids. The CDR3 nucleotides are TGTGCCAGCGACCGTGGGGGCATCACTGAAGCTTTCTTT. Protein sequence: CASDRGGITEAFF.

V usage is TRBV7-2 and J usage is TRBJ2-7; maybe TRBD2 (6 bases). V was trimmed by 6 bases and J by 4 bases, leaving 19 bases between them. The CDR3 spans 15 residues. Per the germline V gene, CDR1 is SGHTA and CDR2 is FQGNSA. Here the CDR3 reads CASSPAGTNSYEQYF. The CDR3 nucleotides read TGTGCCAGCAGTCCCGCGGGAACAAACTCTTACGAGCAGTACTTC.

The J gene is TRBJ1-3, the V gene TRBV9; 7 positions agree with TRBD1. The CDR3 contains 15 residues. Germline values: CDR1 SGDLS, CDR2 YYNGEE. After removal of 3 bases from V and 4 bases from J, the junction contained 7 bases not matched to a gene. The CDR3 region is CASSASGGSGNTIYF. The CDR3, as DNA: TGTGCCAGCAGCGCCTCAGGGGGATCAGGAAACACCATATATTTT.

The chain is built from TRBV28 and TRBJ1-1; TRBD1 agrees at 7 bases. CDR1 is MDHEN and CDR2 is SYDVKM in the germline V gene. The J segment lost 3 bases and the V segment lost 3 bases, leaving 1 base of the junction unmatched. The CDR3 sequence is 13 residues long. In DNA, the CDR3 is TGTGCCAGCAGTTTTCAGGGGGACACTGAAGCTTTCTTT. It encodes CASSFQGDTEAFF.

The chain is built from TRBV4-3 and TRBJ1-2, with D possibly TRBD1 on 5 matching bases. Trimming shortened V by 1 base and J by 2 bases, and 8 bases separated the two germline ends. This CDR3 contains 14 residues. Germline assignment: CDR1 LGHNA and CDR2 YSLEER. CDR3 DNA: TGCGCCAGCAGCCAAGTTACAGGAAACTATGGCTACACCTTC. Protein product: CASSQVTGNYGYTF.

The chain carries TRBV7-8 and TRBJ1-5, with 8 nucleotides matching TRBD1. The CDR3 extends over 14 amino acids. Looked up from germline, CDR1 is SGHVS and CDR2 is FQNEAQ. Trimming took 5 bases from V and 9 from J; bases not matched to a gene: 9. The CDR3 sequence: CASSPGQGIVPQHF. The DNA for the CDR3 is TGTGCCAGCAGCCCCGGACAGGGTATCGTGCCCCAGCATTTT.

This chain connects TRBV14 to TRBJ1-6; tentatively, D is TRBD1 (6 bases). Between the trimmed V and J ends, which lost 1 base and 6 bases, there was a span of 13 bases. CDR1 SGHDN and CDR2 FVKESK come from the germline V gene. There are 16 residues in the CDR3. CDR3 protein: CASSQATGFGNSPLHF. The CDR3 DNA reads TGTGCCAGCAGCCAAGCCACAGGGTTCGGTAATTCACCCCTCCACTTT.

The chain is built from TRBV28 and TRBJ2-4; TRBD2 might be the D (5 bases). This CDR3 has 15 amino acids. Looked up from germline, CDR1 is MDHEN and CDR2 is SYDVKM. V lost 3 bases and J 0 bases, leaving 9 bases between the germline ends. The chain's CDR3 is CASSFRGLAKNIQYF. The DNA of the CDR3 is TGTGCCAGCAGTTTCCGGGGTTTAGCCAAAAACATTCAGTACTTC.

V usage is TRBV5-6 and J usage is TRBJ2-7; D gene uncertain. CDR3 size: 14 residues. V was pared by 2 bases and J by 0 bases, with 9 bases between. The germline gives CDR1 SGHDT, CDR2 YYEEEE. The CDR3: CASSFNPGSYEQYF. The CDR3 DNA sequence: TGTGCCAGCAGCTTTAATCCAGGCTCCTACGAGCAGTACTTC.